The subject of this entry is one TCR beta chain. Antigen unknown. This entry is derived from a study of regulatory T cells in long-lasting Graves disease. Building of the TCR beta libraries involved iRepertoire HTBI primers and Arm-PCR of CDR3 regions. In TCRdb, the multiplex PCR reads were re-called with MiXCR into one record per CDR3 protein. The profile shows roughly 400,000 distinct CDR3 sequences, roughly a fifth of them singletons. This CDR3 comprises 15 residues. Trimming left V 1 base short and J 7 bases short, with 17 bases between. Germline CDR1 reads LGHNA; CDR2 reads YNFKEQ. Whole-study results and caveats: When disease was persistent, TRBV28, TRBJ1-2 and TRBJ2-5 were the favored segments. Results may be inaccurate due to the small sample size.

The time point is: persistent/refractory GD, antithyroid drugs over 5 years with positive TRAb. Extracted RNA from PBMCs served as the source of the TCR library. The gene calls are TRBV4-2 and TRBJ2-7; D ambiguous. Here the sequenced sample was peripheral blood mononuclear cells (PBMCs), taken when the disease was refractory, from a patient treated with antithyroid drugs. This TCR was sampled from a female donor with Graves disease. CDR3 in amino acids: CASSQGVLTPYEQYF. The CDR3 coding sequence is TGTGCCAGCAGCCAAGGGGTTTTAACCCCGTATGAGCAGTACTTC.